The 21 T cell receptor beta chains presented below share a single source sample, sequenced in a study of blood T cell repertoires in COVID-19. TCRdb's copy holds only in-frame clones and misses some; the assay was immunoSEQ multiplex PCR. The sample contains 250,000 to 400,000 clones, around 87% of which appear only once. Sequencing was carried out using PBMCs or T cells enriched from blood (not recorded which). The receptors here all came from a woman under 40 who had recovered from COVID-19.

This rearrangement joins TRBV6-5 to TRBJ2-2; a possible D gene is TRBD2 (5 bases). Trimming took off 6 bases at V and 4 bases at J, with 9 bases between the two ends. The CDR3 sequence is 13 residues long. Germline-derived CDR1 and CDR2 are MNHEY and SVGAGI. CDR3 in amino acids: CASSNSGTGELFF. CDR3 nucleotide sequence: TGTGCCAGCAGCAACAGCGGCACCGGGGAGCTGTTTTTT.

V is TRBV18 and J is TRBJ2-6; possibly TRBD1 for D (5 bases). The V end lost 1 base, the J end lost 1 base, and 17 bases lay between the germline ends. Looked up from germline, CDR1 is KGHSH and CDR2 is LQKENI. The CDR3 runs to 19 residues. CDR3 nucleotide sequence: TGTGCCAGCTCACCACAGATTATCGCAGGGTTTTCTGGGGCCAACGTCCTGACTTTC. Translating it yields CASSPQIIAGFSGANVLTF.

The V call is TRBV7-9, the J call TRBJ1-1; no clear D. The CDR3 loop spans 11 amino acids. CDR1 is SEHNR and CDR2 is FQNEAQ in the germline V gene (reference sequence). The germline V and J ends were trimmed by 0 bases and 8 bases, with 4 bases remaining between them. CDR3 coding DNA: TGTGCCAGCAGCTTAGCCACAGAAGCTTTCTTT. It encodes CASSLATEAFF. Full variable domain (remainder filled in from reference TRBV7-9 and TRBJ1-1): DTGVSQNPRHKITKRGQNVTFRCDPISEHNRLYWYRQTLGQGPEFLTYFQNEAQLEKSRLLSDRFSAERPKGSFSTLEIQRTEQGDSAMYLCASSLATEAFFGQGTRLTVV.

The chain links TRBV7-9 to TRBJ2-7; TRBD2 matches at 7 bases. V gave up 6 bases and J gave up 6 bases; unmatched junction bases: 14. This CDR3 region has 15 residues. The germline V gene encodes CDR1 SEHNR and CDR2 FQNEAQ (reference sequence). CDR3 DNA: TGTGCCAGCAGTTCCCCGCTAGGACTAGAAGGCGAGCAGTACTTC. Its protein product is CASSSPLGLEGEQYF.

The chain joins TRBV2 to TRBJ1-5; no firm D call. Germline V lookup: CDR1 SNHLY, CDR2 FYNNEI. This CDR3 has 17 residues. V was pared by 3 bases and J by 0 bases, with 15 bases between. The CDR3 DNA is TGTGCCAGCAGTGAGTATAACACCTTGTATAGCAATCAGCCCCAGCATTTT. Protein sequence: CASSEYNTLYSNQPQHF.

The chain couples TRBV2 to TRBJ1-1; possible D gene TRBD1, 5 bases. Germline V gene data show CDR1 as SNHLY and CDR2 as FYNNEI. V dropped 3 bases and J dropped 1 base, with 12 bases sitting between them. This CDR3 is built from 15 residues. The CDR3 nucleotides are TGTGCCAGCAGTGACGAGGCAGGGAAGAACACTGAAGCTTTCTTT. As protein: CASSDEAGKNTEAFF.

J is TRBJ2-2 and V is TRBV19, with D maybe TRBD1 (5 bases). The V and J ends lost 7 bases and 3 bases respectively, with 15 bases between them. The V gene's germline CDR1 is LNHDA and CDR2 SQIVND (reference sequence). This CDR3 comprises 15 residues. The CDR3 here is CASTPIDRYTGELFF. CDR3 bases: TGTGCCAGTACCCCCATCGACAGATACACCGGGGAGCTGTTTTTT. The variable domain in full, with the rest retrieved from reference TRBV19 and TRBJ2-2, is DGGITQSPKYLFRKEGQNVTLSCEQNLNHDAMYWYRQDPGQGLRLIYYSQIVNDFQKGDIAEGYSVSREKKESFPLTVTSAQKNPTAFYLCASTPIDRYTGELFFGEGSRLTVL.

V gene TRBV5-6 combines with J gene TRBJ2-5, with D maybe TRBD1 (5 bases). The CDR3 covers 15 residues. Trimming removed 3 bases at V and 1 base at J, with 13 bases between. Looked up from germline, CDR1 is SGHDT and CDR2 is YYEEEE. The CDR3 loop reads CASSSPDRSQETQYF. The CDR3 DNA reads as TGTGCCAGCAGCTCCCCAGACAGAAGCCAAGAGACCCAGTACTTC.

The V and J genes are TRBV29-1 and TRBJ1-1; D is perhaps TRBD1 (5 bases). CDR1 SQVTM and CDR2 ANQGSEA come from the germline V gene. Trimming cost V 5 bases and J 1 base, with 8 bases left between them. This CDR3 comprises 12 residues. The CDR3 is CSVWGGNTEAFF. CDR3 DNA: TGCAGCGTTTGGGGCGGGAACACTGAAGCTTTCTTT.

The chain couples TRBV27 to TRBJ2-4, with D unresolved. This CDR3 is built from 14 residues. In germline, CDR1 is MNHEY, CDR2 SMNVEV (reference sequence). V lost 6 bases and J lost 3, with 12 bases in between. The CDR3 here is CASSPTVFKNIQYF. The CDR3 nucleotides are TGTGCCAGCAGCCCTACAGTATTCAAAAACATTCAGTACTTC.

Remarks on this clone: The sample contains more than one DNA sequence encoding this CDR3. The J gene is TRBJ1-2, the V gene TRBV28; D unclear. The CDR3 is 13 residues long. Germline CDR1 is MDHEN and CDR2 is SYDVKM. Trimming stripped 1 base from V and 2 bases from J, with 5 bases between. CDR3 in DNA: TGTGCCAGCAGTTTATTGGCAAACTATGGCTACACCTTC. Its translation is CASSLLANYGYTF.

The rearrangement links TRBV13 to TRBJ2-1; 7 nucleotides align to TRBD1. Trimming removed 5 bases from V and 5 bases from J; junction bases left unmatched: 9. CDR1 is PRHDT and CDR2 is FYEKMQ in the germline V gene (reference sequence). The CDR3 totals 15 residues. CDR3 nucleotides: TGTGCCAGCAGCCTCACAGGGGACGTTGACAATGAGCAGTTCTTC. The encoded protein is CASSLTGDVDNEQFF.

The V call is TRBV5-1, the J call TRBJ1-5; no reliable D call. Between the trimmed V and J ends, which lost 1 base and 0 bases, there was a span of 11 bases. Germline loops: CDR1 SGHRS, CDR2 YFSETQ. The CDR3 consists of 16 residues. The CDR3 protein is CASSLSPGYSNQPQHF. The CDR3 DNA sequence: TGCGCCAGCAGCTTGTCCCCCGGGTATAGCAATCAGCCCCAGCATTTT.

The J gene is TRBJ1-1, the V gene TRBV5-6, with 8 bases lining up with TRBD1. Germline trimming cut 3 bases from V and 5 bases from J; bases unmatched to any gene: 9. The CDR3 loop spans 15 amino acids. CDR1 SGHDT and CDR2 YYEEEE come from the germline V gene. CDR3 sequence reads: CASSSYGQGRTEAFF. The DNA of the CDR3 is TGTGCCAGCAGCTCCTATGGACAGGGTAGGACTGAAGCTTTCTTT. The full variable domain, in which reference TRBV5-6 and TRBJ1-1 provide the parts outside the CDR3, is DAGVTQSPTHLIKTRGQQVTLRCSPKSGHDTVSWYQQALGQGPQFIFQYYEEEERQRGNFPDRFSGHQFPNYSSELNVNALLLGDSALYLCASSSYGQGRTEAFFGQGTRLTVV.

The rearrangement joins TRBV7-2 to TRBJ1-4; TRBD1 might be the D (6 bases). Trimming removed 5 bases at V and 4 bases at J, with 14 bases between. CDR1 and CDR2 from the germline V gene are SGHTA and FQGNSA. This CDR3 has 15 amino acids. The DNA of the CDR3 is TGTGCCAGCAGCAAAAACGGACAGTTTAATGAAAAACTGTTTTTT. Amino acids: CASSKNGQFNEKLFF.

The CDR3 loop is CASSPLISADTQYF. The CDR3, as DNA: TGTGCCAGCAGTCCTTTGATTAGCGCAGATACGCAGTATTTT. The chain joins TRBV6-5 to TRBJ2-3; TRBD2 is a possible D gene (5 bases). The CDR3 has 14 amino acids. V was clipped by 5 bases and J by 4 bases, with 13 bases between them. Looked up from germline, CDR1 is MNHEY and CDR2 is SVGAGI.

The CDR3 loop is CASSFAGGHTEAFF. The CDR3 region has the DNA TGTGCCAGCAGCTTTGCAGGGGGACACACTGAAGCTTTCTTT. The chain carries TRBV5-5 and TRBJ1-1; 7 bases fit TRBD1. The V segment lost 2 bases and the J segment 3 bases; nucleotides outside the gene matches: 4. The CDR3 loop spans 14 amino acids. From germline, CDR1 is SGHKS and CDR2 YYEKEE (reference sequence).

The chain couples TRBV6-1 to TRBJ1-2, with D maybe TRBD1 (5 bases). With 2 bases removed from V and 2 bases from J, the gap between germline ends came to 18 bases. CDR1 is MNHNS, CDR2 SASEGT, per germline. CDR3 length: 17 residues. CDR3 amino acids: CASSEQGGFGGNYGYTF. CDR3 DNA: TGTGCCAGCAGTGAACAGGGAGGTTTTGGGGGGAACTATGGCTACACCTTC.

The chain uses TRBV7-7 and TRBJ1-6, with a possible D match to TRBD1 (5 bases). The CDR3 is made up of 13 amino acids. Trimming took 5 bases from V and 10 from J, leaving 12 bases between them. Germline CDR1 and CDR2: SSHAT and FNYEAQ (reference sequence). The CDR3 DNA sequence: TGTGCCAGCAGCAGGGGTTTAGAATCACCCCTCCACTTT. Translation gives CASSRGLESPLHF.

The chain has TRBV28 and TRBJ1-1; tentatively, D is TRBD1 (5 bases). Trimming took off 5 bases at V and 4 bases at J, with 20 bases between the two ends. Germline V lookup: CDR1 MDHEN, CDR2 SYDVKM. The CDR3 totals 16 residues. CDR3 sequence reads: CASSPRPRATSTEAFF. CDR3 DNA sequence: TGTGCCAGCAGTCCTCGTCCCAGGGCCACGAGCACTGAAGCTTTCTTT.

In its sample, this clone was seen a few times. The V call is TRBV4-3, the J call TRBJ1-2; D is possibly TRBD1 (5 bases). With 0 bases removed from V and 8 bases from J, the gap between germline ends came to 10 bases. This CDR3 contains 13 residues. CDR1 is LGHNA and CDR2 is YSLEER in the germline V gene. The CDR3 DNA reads TGCGCCAGCAGCCAAGAGGGTAGGGGAGGCTACACCTTC. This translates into CASSQEGRGGYTF.